The present T cell receptor beta chain was sequenced within a study of blood T cell repertoires in COVID-19. Trimming cost V 2 bases and J 0 bases; bases outside gene matches: 7. The length of the CDR3 is 17 residues. CDR1 MDHEN and CDR2 SYDVKM come from the germline V gene. The table came from immunoSEQ multiplex PCR; TCRdb's copy has only in-frame clones and leaves some out. The sample holds roughly 100,000 clones; around nine tenths are singletons and the top ten take 4.8%. This clonotype originated in a woman older than 75 with active COVID-19. The chain joins TRBV28 to TRBJ2-7; 10 nucleotides line up with TRBD1. Sequenced material: peripheral blood. DNA of the CDR3: TGTGCCAGCAGTTTAGGACAGGGGGATTTTCTCTCCTACGAGCAGTACTTC. The encoded protein is CASSLGQGDFLSYEQYF.